This T cell receptor (beta chain) was recovered during a study of T cell clonality in common variable immunodeficiency. General observations from the study: In common variable immunodeficiency, TCR beta chains reportedly carried fewer deletions and N-nucleotide insertions.

The ends were cut back, 6 bases at V and 4 bases at J, with 19 bases in the middle. Germline V CDR1 and CDR2: MNHEY, SVGEGT. This CDR3 has 15 residues. Only a few counts were recorded for this clone. Its antigen remains unidentified. Sequencing ends 3 residues short of the CDR3 end; the germline J gene provides the rest. Reduced serum IgG, IgA and/or IgM plus specific antibody deficiency defined CVID. Libraries were prepared by immunoSEQ multiplex PCR; TCRdb keeps only in-frame clonotypes and omits some of them. The repertoire consists of about 42,000 clones, none detected only once. This clonotype was sampled from a human donor with common variable immunodeficiency. The rearrangement uses TRBV6-2 or TRBV6-3 and TRBJ2-7, with D perhaps matching TRBD1 (7 bases). Sequenced: peripheral blood mononuclear cells. The part of the CDR3 DNA that was read is TGTGCCAGCAGCGCGGGACAGAGGATTGGATACGAG. Protein: CASSAGQRIGYE. The full-length CDR3 reads as CASSAGQRIGYEQYF.